Below, one TCR beta chain is given with its context. J gave up 7 bases and V 3 bases, and 9 bases lay outside the gene matches. This CDR3 region has 14 residues. Looked up from germline, CDR1 is SEHNR and CDR2 is FQNEAQ (reference sequence). These data originate in a study of blood T cell repertoires in COVID-19. Study-level background: Both acute and convalescent COVID-19 samples were obtained from the United States, Italy and Spain. T cells, B-cell-depleted T cells, or PBMCs supplied cDNA or gDNA.

In the original processing: Reference gene primers were amplified, and this amplification served to estimate nucleated cell counts. Sequenced by immunoSEQ multiplex PCR; TCRdb stores in-frame clones only, minus some. Clone size and the V and J calls come from that table; the DNA yielded D and trimming. The profile shows 98,000 or so clones, less than 75% of them singletons. The TCR comes from a woman aged 40-49 years with acute or convalescent COVID-19. The rearrangement uses TRBV7-9 and TRBJ2-7, with TRBD1 matching over 7 bases. Sequencing was carried out using peripheral blood. The DNA of the CDR3 is TGTGCCAGCAGCTTCGGACAGGTCCTGGGAGAGCAGTACTTC. Translation gives CASSFGQVLGEQYF. The complete variable domain, with remaining parts taken from reference TRBV7-9 and TRBJ2-7, reads DTGVSQNPRHKITKRGQNVTFRCDPISEHNRLYWYRQTLGQGPEFLTYFQNEAQLEKSRLLSDRFSAERPKGSFSTLEIQRTEQGDSAMYLCASSFGQVLGEQYFGPGTRLTVT.